Each of the 32 T cell receptor beta chains below was sequenced from the same sample in a study of blood T cell repertoires in COVID-19 (dated by TCRdb to the early 2020s). Receptor amplification or capture employed the immunoSEQ multiplex PCR assay. Here the immuneACCESS table is served through TCRdb, limited to in-frame sequences with V and J called. Missing clones are a known gap in these copies; in checked studies unresolved V genes cover under half, and the rest lacks a known reason. The sample table holds a few hundred thousand clones, of which 85% were seen once. Roughly 2.7% of the sample is held by the ten biggest clonotypes. Sequenced sample: PBMCs or T cells enriched from blood (not recorded which). The receptors stem from a woman aged 50 to 60 who had recovered from COVID-19.

The chain links TRBV30 to TRBJ1-2, with unresolved D. Per the germline V gene, CDR1 is GTSNPN and CDR2 is SVGIG (reference sequence). V lost 0 bases and J lost 8, with 10 bases in between. The CDR3 has 12 amino acids. CDR3 nucleotides: TGTGCCTGGAGTGTAAGGACTGGGGGCTACACCTTC. Its protein is CAWSVRTGGYTF.

The chain recombines TRBV3-1 (or the pseudogene TRBV3-2) with TRBJ2-7; 14 nucleotides line up with TRBD2. J gave up 7 bases and V 4 bases, and 3 bases lay outside the gene matches. This CDR3 comprises 14 residues. From germline, CDR1 is LGHDT and CDR2 YNNKEL (reference sequence). CDR3 nucleotide sequence: TGTGCCAGCAGCCGGACTAGCGGGGGGAGTGAGCAGTACTTC. Protein: CASSRTSGGSEQYF.

This sequence joins TRBV4-1 and TRBJ1-2, with TRBD1 as a possible D gene (6 bases). Per germline, CDR1 MGHRA and CDR2 YSYEKL. V was cut by 2 bases and J by 6 bases, with 13 bases left in between. The CDR3 is made up of 14 amino acids. The CDR3 DNA reads TGCGCCAGCAGCCAAATGGGGGGGCTCGATGGCTACACCTTC. Its protein is CASSQMGGLDGYTF.

The CDR3, as DNA: TGTGCCAGCAGCTTATTCAGGGGCAATCAGCCCCAGCATTTT. Its translation: CASSLFRGNQPQHF. The rearrangement joins TRBV7-8 to TRBJ1-5, with a possible D match to TRBD1 (5 bases). V shed 2 bases and J shed 2 bases, with 7 bases lying between them. The CDR3 is 14 amino acids. Per germline, CDR1 SGHVS and CDR2 FQNEAQ.

The rearrangement joins TRBV7-9 to TRBJ2-1, with 8 bases aligning to TRBD1. Germline-derived CDR1 and CDR2 are SEHNR and FQNEAQ (reference sequence). The V gene end was trimmed by 5 bases and the J gene end by 5 bases; junction bases not matched to a gene: 5. This CDR3 is built from 14 residues. The DNA of the CDR3 is TGTGCCAGCAGCGTCAACAGGGGGAACAATGAGCAGTTCTTC. This translates into CASSVNRGNNEQFF. The variable domain in full, with the rest retrieved from reference TRBV7-9 and TRBJ2-1, is DTGVSQNPRHKITKRGQNVTFRCDPISEHNRLYWYRQTLGQGPEFLTYFQNEAQLEKSRLLSDRFSAERPKGSFSTLEIQRTEQGDSAMYLCASSVNRGNNEQFFGPGTRLTVL.

The CDR3 here is CASSLQGQSNSPLHF. The CDR3 DNA is TGTGCCAGCAGCCTACAGGGACAGTCTAATTCACCCCTCCACTTT. This rearrangement joins TRBV7-9 to TRBJ1-6; TRBD1 matches 7 bases. The CDR3 is made up of 15 amino acids. CDR1 is SEHNR and CDR2 is FQNEAQ in the germline V gene (reference sequence). Germline trimming cut 5 bases from V and 6 bases from J; bases unmatched to any gene: 7. Filled out from reference TRBV7-9 and TRBJ1-6, the complete variable domain reads DTGVSQNPRHKITKRGQNVTFRCDPISEHNRLYWYRQTLGQGPEFLTYFQNEAQLEKSRLLSDRFSAERPKGSFSTLEIQRTEQGDSAMYLCASSLQGQSNSPLHFGNGTRLTVT.

This clone has only a few counts. V and J are TRBV5-4 and TRBJ1-1; maybe TRBD1 (6 bases). CDR3 length: 16 residues. Trimming took 0 bases from V and 1 from J, leaving 13 bases between them. Per the germline V gene, CDR1 is SGHNT and CDR2 is YYREEE (reference sequence). The CDR3 loop is CASSLGGGGRNTEAFF. CDR3 DNA sequence: TGTGCCAGCAGCTTGGGAGGGGGAGGGCGGAACACTGAAGCTTTCTTT.

The V and J genes are TRBV25-1 and TRBJ2-7; TRBD1 matches 11 bases. This CDR3 is built from 17 residues. Germline V gene data show CDR1 as MGHDK and CDR2 as SYGVNS. The V gene end was trimmed by 6 bases and the J gene end by 6 bases; junction bases not matched to a gene: 16. The CDR3 nucleotides read TGTGCCAGCAGCCGAACAGGGACCGGGACAGGGGGGACCGAGCAGTACTTC. Translating it yields CASSRTGTGTGGTEQYF.

V is TRBV6-4 and J is TRBJ2-2, with TRBD2 matching 10 bases. This CDR3 contains 13 residues. The J segment lost 6 bases and the V segment lost 6 bases, leaving 1 base of the junction unmatched. Germline CDR1 is MRHNA and CDR2 is SNTAGT. CDR3 nucleotide sequence: TGTGCCAGCAGAAGCGGGAGGGCCGGGGAGCTGTTTTTT. This encodes CASRSGRAGELFF.

V usage is TRBV20-1 and J usage is TRBJ1-1; perhaps TRBD1 as D (5 bases). Trimming stripped 3 bases from V and 3 bases from J, with 14 bases between. The CDR3 extends over 14 amino acids. CDR1 and CDR2 from the germline V gene are DFQATT and SNEGSKA (reference sequence). The CDR3 nucleotides read TGCAGTGCTAGTAGGCGGGGCGTGGACACTGAAGCTTTCTTT. Its protein product is CSASRRGVDTEAFF.

This chain joins TRBV18 and TRBJ2-2; 12 bases match TRBD1. V trimming: 2 bases; J trimming: 7 bases; junction bases outside the gene matches: 5. The CDR3 has 16 residues. Germline V gives CDR1 KGHSH, CDR2 LQKENI. The CDR3: CASSPSGTGGNGELFF. CDR3 DNA: TGTGCCAGCTCACCATCCGGGACAGGGGGCAACGGGGAGCTGTTTTTT.

The chain couples TRBV10-1 to TRBJ1-5, with 8 bases aligning to TRBD1. V shed 8 bases and J 3 bases; nucleotides not matched to a gene: 3. Per germline, CDR1 WNHNN and CDR2 SYGVQD (reference sequence). The CDR3 is 13 residues long. CDR3 residues: CASRQGPNQPQHF. DNA for the CDR3: TGCGCCAGCCGACAGGGGCCCAATCAGCCCCAGCATTTT.

Turning to this clone: The sample holds other DNA sequences that translate to the same CDR3. The chain combines TRBV11-3 with TRBJ1-1; D call uncertain. V was trimmed by 3 bases and J by 4 bases, leaving 9 bases between them. Germline CDR1 reads SGHNT; CDR2 reads YENEEA. The CDR3 has 13 residues. The CDR3 loop is CASSLEGGTEAFF. The CDR3 nucleotides read TGTGCCAGCAGCTTGGAGGGTGGCACTGAAGCTTTCTTT.

The chain carries TRBV5-1 and TRBJ1-1, with TRBD1 identical over 7 bases. Germline lookup yields CDR1 SGHRS and CDR2 YFSETQ. V lost 4 bases and J lost 2; bases outside the gene matches: 5. The CDR3 has 14 residues. CDR3 residues: CASSQGTDNTEAFF. The CDR3 DNA reads as TGCGCCAGCAGCCAAGGGACAGACAACACTGAAGCTTTCTTT. Complete variable domain (other parts from reference TRBV5-1 and TRBJ1-1): KAGVTQTPRYLIKTRGQQVTLSCSPISGHRSVSWYQQTPGQGLQFLFEYFSETQRNKGNFPGRFSGRQFSNSRSEMNVSTLELGDSALYLCASSQGTDNTEAFFGQGTRLTVV.

V and J are TRBV4-1 and TRBJ2-3; the match to TRBD2 covers 12 bases. J lost 3 bases, V lost 3 bases, and 7 bases had no gene match. CDR1 is MGHRA, CDR2 YSYEKL, per germline. The CDR3 loop spans 17 amino acids. The CDR3 here is CASSQRLAGERTDTQYF. CDR3 DNA sequence: TGCGCCAGCAGCCAGAGACTAGCGGGAGAGCGAACAGATACGCAGTATTTT.

The chain links TRBV5-5 to TRBJ2-1; 9 bases fit TRBD2. In germline, CDR1 is SGHKS, CDR2 YYEKEE (reference sequence). The junction had 8 bases not matched to a gene; V was cut back by 0 bases and J by 10 bases. This CDR3 region has 15 residues. The DNA of the CDR3 is TGTGCCAGCAGCTTGGCGGGCGGGGGGGCCCGAGAGCAGTTCTTC. Translating it yields CASSLAGGGAREQFF.

The chain recombines TRBV7-9 with TRBJ1-1; D is ambiguous. The CDR3 has 16 amino acids. CDR1 is SEHNR and CDR2 is FQNEAQ in the germline V gene (reference sequence). V shed 5 bases and J shed 0 bases, with 16 bases lying between them. The CDR3 is CASSPPRTRLNTEAFF. The CDR3 nucleotides read TGTGCCAGCAGCCCCCCGCGAACTCGCCTGAACACTGAAGCTTTCTTT. Variable domain in full (rest from reference TRBV7-9 and TRBJ1-1): DTGVSQNPRHKITKRGQNVTFRCDPISEHNRLYWYRQTLGQGPEFLTYFQNEAQLEKSRLLSDRFSAERPKGSFSTLEIQRTEQGDSAMYLCASSPPRTRLNTEAFFGQGTRLTVV.

The J gene is TRBJ1-1, the V gene TRBV15; D unclear. The V and J ends lost 3 bases and 3 bases respectively, with 14 bases between them. The germline gives CDR1 LNHNV, CDR2 YYDKDF (reference sequence). The CDR3 covers 15 residues. CDR3 sequence: CATSRGYSSHTEAFF. The DNA of the CDR3 is TGTGCCACCAGCAGGGGTTACAGCTCCCACACTGAAGCTTTCTTT. Supplemented by reference TRBV15 and TRBJ1-1, the full variable domain reads DAMVIQNPRYQVTQFGKPVTLSCSQTLNHNVMYWYQQKSSQAPKLLFHYYDKDFNNEADTPDNFQSRRPNTSFCFLDIRSPGLGDTAMYLCATSRGYSSHTEAFFGQGTRLTVV.

This clone appeared once. The J gene is TRBJ2-7, the V gene TRBV30; TRBD2 matches at 9 bases. V lost 7 bases and J lost 5; bases outside the gene matches: 12. Germline V gene sequence: CDR1 GTSNPN, CDR2 SVGIG (reference sequence). This CDR3 has 14 amino acids. CDR3 sequence (DNA): TGTGCCTTCCGCTTAGCGGGAGCTTCGGACGAGCAGTACTTC. This codes for CAFRLAGASDEQYF.

V usage is TRBV19 and J usage is TRBJ1-3; D is possibly TRBD1 (5 bases). Trimming left V 6 bases short and J 2 bases short, with 11 bases between. Germline CDR1 is LNHDA and CDR2 is SQIVND (reference sequence). The CDR3 contains 14 residues. The CDR3: CASRVRATGNTIYF. The CDR3 DNA reads TGTGCCAGTAGGGTCAGGGCTACTGGAAACACCATATATTTT.

This chain uses TRBV18 with TRBJ2-1; 7 bases match TRBD1. CDR1 KGHSH and CDR2 LQKENI come from the germline V gene. There are 15 residues in the CDR3. V lost 6 bases, J lost 2 bases, and 7 bases stayed unmatched. CDR3 sequence: CASSIPGTAYNEQFF. The CDR3 DNA reads as TGTGCCAGCTCCATCCCCGGGACAGCCTACAATGAGCAGTTCTTC.

This clone was recorded only once. The rearrangement links TRBV11-1 to TRBJ2-1; 7 positions match TRBD2. Germline CDR1 SGHAT, CDR2 FQDESV (reference sequence). This CDR3 region has 16 residues. After removal of 5 bases from V and 3 bases from J, the junction contained 10 bases not matched to a gene. The CDR3: CASSGKRGGYYNEQFF. The CDR3 coding sequence is TGTGCCAGCAGCGGGAAGCGGGGTGGGTACTACAATGAGCAGTTCTTC. Full variable domain (missing parts from reference TRBV11-1 and TRBJ2-1): EAEVAQSPRYKITEKSQAVAFWCDPISGHATLYWYRQILGQGPELLVQFQDESVVDDSQLPKDRFSAERLKGVDSTLKIQPAELGDSAMYLCASSGKRGGYYNEQFFGPGTRLTVL.

The chain joins TRBV5-1 to TRBJ2-5; D may be TRBD1 (5 bases). Trimming cost V 1 base and J 1 base, with 8 bases left between them. CDR3 length: 14 residues. The germline CDR1 and CDR2 sequences are SGHRS and YFSETQ. CDR3 coding DNA: TGCGCCAGCAGCTTGTCCAGGGCCCAAGAGACCCAGTACTTC. It yields the protein CASSLSRAQETQYF.

This chain connects TRBV10-2 to TRBJ2-1, with 8 bases lining up with TRBD2. Germline CDR1 reads WSHSY; CDR2 reads SAAADI. V gave up 11 bases and J gave up 8 bases; unmatched junction bases: 11. The CDR3 length is 13 residues. The CDR3 DNA is TGCGCCGGACGGACTAGCAATGGCGATGAGCAGTTCTTC. This gives the protein CAGRTSNGDEQFF.

This clone was recorded only once. V is TRBV28 and J is TRBJ2-3; possibly TRBD2 for D (7 bases). This CDR3 is built from 14 residues. Germline loops: CDR1 MDHEN, CDR2 SYDVKM. Trimming pared 7 bases from V and 7 bases from J, leaving 18 bases between. This chain's CDR3 is CASTTTGGGNTQYF. CDR3 bases: TGTGCCAGCACCACCACGGGGGGCGGAAATACGCAGTATTTT.

J is TRBJ2-7 and V is TRBV5-1; no clear D. Trimming stripped 4 bases from V and 2 bases from J, with 10 bases between. The CDR3 extends over 13 amino acids. From germline, CDR1 is SGHRS and CDR2 YFSETQ. CDR3 nucleotide sequence: TGCGCCAGCAGCGTGGCAGGTACCTACGAGCAGTACTTC. Its protein product is CASSVAGTYEQYF.

This clone was counted a single time. V and J are TRBV19 and TRBJ1-1, with a tentative D call TRBD1 (5 bases). There are 14 residues in the CDR3. Germline V CDR1 and CDR2: LNHDA, SQIVND (reference sequence). V dropped 3 bases and J dropped 1 base, with 9 bases sitting between them. The CDR3, as DNA: TGTGCCAGTAGTATGGGAGGGGCGAACACTGAAGCTTTCTTT. This translates into CASSMGGANTEAFF.

The chain employs TRBV19 and TRBJ2-1, with 13 bases matching TRBD2. J gave up 8 bases and V 5 bases, and 3 bases lay outside the gene matches. The CDR3 has 14 amino acids. Per germline, CDR1 LNHDA and CDR2 SQIVND (reference sequence). CDR3 bases: TGTGCCAGTAGTGGACTAGCGGGAGACGATGAGCAGTTCTTC. Translating gives CASSGLAGDDEQFF. The whole variable domain, filled in from reference TRBV19 and TRBJ2-1, reads DGGITQSPKYLFRKEGQNVTLSCEQNLNHDAMYWYRQDPGQGLRLIYYSQIVNDFQKGDIAEGYSVSREKKESFPLTVTSAQKNPTAFYLCASSGLAGDDEQFFGPGTRLTVL.

This chain joins TRBV7-9 and TRBJ1-2, with TRBD1 matching 7 bases. Germline V CDR1 and CDR2: SEHNR, FQNEAQ (reference sequence). The CDR3 consists of 19 residues. With V trimmed by 4 bases and J by 4 bases, 21 bases remained unmatched. CDR3 residues: CASSSLTLTTGTVSYGYTF. For the CDR3, the DNA is TGTGCCAGCAGCTCCCTTACTTTAACCACTGGGACAGTCAGCTATGGCTACACCTTC.

This sequence joins TRBV3-1 (or the pseudogene TRBV3-2) and TRBJ2-3; 9 positions agree with TRBD2. Per germline, CDR1 LGHDT and CDR2 YNNKEL (reference sequence). The CDR3 is 17 amino acids. Trimming took 2 bases from V and 7 from J; bases not matched to a gene: 13. In DNA form, the CDR3 reads TGTGCCAGCAGCCAATCTTTCAAGCGGGGGGCCGAAAATACGCAGTATTTT. Translating gives CASSQSFKRGAENTQYF.

This chain uses TRBV5-6 with TRBJ1-1, with D perhaps matching TRBD1 (6 bases). V lost 4 bases, J lost 1 base, and 8 bases lay in between. CDR1 is SGHDT, CDR2 YYEEEE, per germline. This CDR3 region has 13 residues. The CDR3 spells CASSPGQNTEAFF. The DNA of the CDR3 is TGTGCCAGCAGCCCGGGACAGAACACTGAAGCTTTCTTT.

The chain recombines TRBV3-1 (or the pseudogene TRBV3-2) with TRBJ1-5; the match to TRBD1 covers 11 bases. Germline V gene sequence: CDR1 LGHDT, CDR2 YNNKEL (reference sequence). V was pared by 1 base and J by 5 bases, with 1 base of the junction left unmatched. CDR3 length: 15 residues. CDR3 DNA: TGTGCCAGCAGCCAAGGGACAGGGGGCTATCAGCCCCAGCATTTT. It is translated as CASSQGTGGYQPQHF.